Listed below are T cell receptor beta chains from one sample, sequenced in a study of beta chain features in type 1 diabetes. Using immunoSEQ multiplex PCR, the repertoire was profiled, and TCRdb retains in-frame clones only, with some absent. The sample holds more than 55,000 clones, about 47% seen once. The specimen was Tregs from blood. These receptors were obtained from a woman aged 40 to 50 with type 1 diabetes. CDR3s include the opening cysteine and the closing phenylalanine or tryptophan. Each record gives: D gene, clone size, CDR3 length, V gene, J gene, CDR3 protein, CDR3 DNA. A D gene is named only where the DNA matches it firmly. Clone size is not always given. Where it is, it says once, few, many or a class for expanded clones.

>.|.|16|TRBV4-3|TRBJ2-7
CASSQVAVDGTYEQYF
TGCGCCAGCAGCCAAGTAGCGGTAGACGGAACCTACGAGCAGTACTTC
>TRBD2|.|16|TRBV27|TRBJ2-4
CASSLTSGGGKNIQYF
TGTGCCAGCAGTCTAACTAGCGGGGGGGGTAAAAACATTCAGTACTTC
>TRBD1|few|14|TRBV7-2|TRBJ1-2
CASSPLTGNYGYTF
TGTGCCAGCAGCCCCCTGACAGGGAACTATGGCTACACCTTC
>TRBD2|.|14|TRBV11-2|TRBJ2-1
CASRRGSGTYEQFF
TGTGCCAGCAGGCGGGGTAGCGGGACGTATGAGCAGTTCTTC
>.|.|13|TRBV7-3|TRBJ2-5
CASSLDYQETQYF
TGTGCCAGCAGCCTCGACTACCAAGAGACCCAGTACTTC
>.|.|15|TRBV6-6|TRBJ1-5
CASSPGTGGIQPQHF
TGTGCCAGCAGTCCGGGGACGGGAGGGATTCAGCCCCAGCATTTT
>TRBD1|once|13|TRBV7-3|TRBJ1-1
CASSPRGDTSAFF
TGTGCCAGCAGCCCCAGGGGGGATACGAGTGCTTTCTTT
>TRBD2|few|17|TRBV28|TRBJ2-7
CASSSPGTSGISYEQYF
TGTGCCAGCAGTTCCCCTGGGACTAGCGGGATCTCCTACGAGCAGTACTTC
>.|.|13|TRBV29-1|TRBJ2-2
CSVGSRAPGELFF
TGCAGCGTTGGAAGCAGGGCCCCCGGGGAGCTGTTTTTT
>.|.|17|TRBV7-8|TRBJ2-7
CASSPPLRQAVSYEQYF
TGTGCCAGCAGCCCTCCCCTCCGACAGGCTGTCTCCTACGAGCAGTACTTC
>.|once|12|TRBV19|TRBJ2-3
CASSITGDTQYF
TGTGCCAGTAGCATTACAGGGGATACGCAGTATTTT
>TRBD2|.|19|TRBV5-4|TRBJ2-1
CASSPGTSGSQGIYNEQFF
TGTGCCAGCAGCCCTGGGACTAGCGGGAGTCAGGGGATTTACAATGAGCAGTTCTTC
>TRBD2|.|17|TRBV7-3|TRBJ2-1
CASSLGRTSGGGNEQFF
TGTGCCAGCAGCTTGGGTCGGACTAGCGGGGGTGGAAATGAGCAGTTCTTC
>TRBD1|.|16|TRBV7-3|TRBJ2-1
CASSSKGGLGYNEQFF
TGTGCCAGCAGCTCGAAAGGGGGCCTCGGGTACAATGAGCAGTTCTTC
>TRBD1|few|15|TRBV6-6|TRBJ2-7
CASSSGTVTLYEQYF
TGTGCCAGCAGTTCCGGGACAGTTACACTATACGAGCAGTACTTC
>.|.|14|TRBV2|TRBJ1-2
CASSERSLGYGYTF
TGTGCCAGCAGTGAAAGGAGTCTTGGCTATGGCTACACCTTC
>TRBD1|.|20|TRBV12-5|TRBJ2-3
CASGFLTGGRPLEGTDTQYF
TGTGCTAGTGGTTTTCTGACAGGGGGCCGACCCTTGGAAGGCACAGATACGCAGTATTTT
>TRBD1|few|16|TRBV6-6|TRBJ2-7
CASSYSPGTGLREQYF
TGTGCCAGCAGTTACTCCCCCGGGACAGGGTTACGCGAGCAGTACTTC
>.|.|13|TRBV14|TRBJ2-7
CASSQVVSSVQYF
TGTGCCAGCAGCCAAGTAGTTTCTAGCGTGCAGTACTTC
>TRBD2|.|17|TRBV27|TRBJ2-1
CASSRAGLGGRREGQFF
TGTGCCAGCAGCAGGGCCGGCCTTGGCGGGAGAAGGGAAGGGCAGTTCTTC
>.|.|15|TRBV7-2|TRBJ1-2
CASSFRGAGNYGYTF
TGTGCCAGCAGCTTCCGCGGGGCAGGGAACTATGGCTACACCTTC
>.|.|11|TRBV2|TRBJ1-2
CASTREYGYTF
TGTGCCAGCACTCGGGAGTATGGCTACACCTTC
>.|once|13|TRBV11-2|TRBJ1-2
CASSPRPGEGYTF
TGTGCCAGCAGCCCCCGGCCAGGGGAAGGCTACACCTTC
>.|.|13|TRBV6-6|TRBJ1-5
CASTLDTAQPQHF
TGTGCCAGCACCTTGGACACAGCTCAGCCCCAGCATTTT
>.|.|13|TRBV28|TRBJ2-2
CASKRGGTGELFF
TGTGCCAGCAAAAGGGGGGGGACCGGGGAGCTGTTTTTT
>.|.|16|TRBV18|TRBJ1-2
CASSPPLRQALYGYTF
TGTGCCAGCTCACCACCCCTGAGACAGGCGCTTTATGGCTACACCTTC
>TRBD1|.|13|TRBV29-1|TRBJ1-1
CSAPGQGETEAFF
TGCAGCGCCCCGGGACAGGGGGAGACTGAAGCTTTCTTT
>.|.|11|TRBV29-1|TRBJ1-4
CSAQGNEKLFF
TGCAGCGCACAGGGAAATGAAAAACTGTTTTTT
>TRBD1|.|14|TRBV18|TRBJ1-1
CASSPQGVNTEAFF
TGTGCCAGCTCACCCCAGGGGGTGAACACTGAAGCTTTCTTT
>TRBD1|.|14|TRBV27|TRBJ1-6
CASKGQGVGSPLHF
TGTGCCAGCAAAGGACAGGGGGTCGGTTCACCCCTCCACTTT
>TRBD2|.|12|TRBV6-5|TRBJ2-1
CASSPPGGRQFF
TGTGCCAGCAGCCCGCCGGGGGGGCGGCAGTTCTTC